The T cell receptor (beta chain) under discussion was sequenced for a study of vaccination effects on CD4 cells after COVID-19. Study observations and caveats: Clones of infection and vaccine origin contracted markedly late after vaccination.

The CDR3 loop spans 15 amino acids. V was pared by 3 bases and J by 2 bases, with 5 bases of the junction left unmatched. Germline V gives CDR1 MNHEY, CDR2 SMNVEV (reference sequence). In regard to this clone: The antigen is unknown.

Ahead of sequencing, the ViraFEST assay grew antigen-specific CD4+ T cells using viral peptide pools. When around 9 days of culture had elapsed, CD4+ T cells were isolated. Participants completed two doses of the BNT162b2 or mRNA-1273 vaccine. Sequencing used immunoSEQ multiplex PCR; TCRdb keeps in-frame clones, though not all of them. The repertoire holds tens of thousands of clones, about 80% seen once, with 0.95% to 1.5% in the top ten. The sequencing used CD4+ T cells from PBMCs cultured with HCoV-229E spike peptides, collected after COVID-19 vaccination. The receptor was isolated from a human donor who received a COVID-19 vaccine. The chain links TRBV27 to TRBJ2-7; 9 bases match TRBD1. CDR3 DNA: TGTGCCAGCAGTTTTAAGGGACAGGGACCCTACGAGCAGTACGTC. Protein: CASSFKGQGPYEQYV.